This T cell receptor (beta chain) comes out of a study of T-cell memory formation after mild COVID-19. Points from the study as a whole: Clones shrinking between day 15 and 85 showed a balanced CD4/CD8 split, and those that grew later tilted toward CD4+. Contracting CD4+ clones lay largely in CM and EM, with CD8+ ones residing in EMRA.

This clonotype was counted only a few times. What it binds is unknown. TCRdb independently ran MiXCR on the 5' RACE reads; one entry per CDR3 protein. This table holds about 350,000 distinct CDR3 sequences, roughly an eighth found once. The germline V gene encodes CDR1 SQVTM and CDR2 ANQGSEA. The CDR3 covers 12 residues. The ends were cut back, 6 bases at V and 4 bases at J, with 12 bases in the middle. The sequencing sample was made of PBMCs or a T cell subset sorted from them (not recorded which). This TCR derives from a man between 18 and 35 years old who had mild COVID-19 (a few samples of this study predate the infection). Cell type and time point are not known. The chain joins TRBV29-1 to TRBJ1-1; weak D call: TRBD1 (5 bases). CDR3 coding DNA: TGCAGCGTGACCCCTGGGGGCACTGAAGCTTTCTTT. Translating gives CSVTPGGTEAFF.